Each of the 22 T cell receptor beta chains below was sequenced from the same sample in a study of blood T cells in healthy people across ages. PCR was performed a second time for 7 to 11 cycles using a sample-barcoded 5' primer and a J-beta primer mix. A single record per CDR3 protein comes from TCRdb applying MiXCR to the 5' RACE reads. The sample carries some 1.4 million distinct CDR3 sequences, 42% recorded once. Sequenced material: blood. Receptor source: a woman aged 18-29 years in good health.

The sample holds a few counts of this clonotype. J is TRBJ2-1 and V is TRBV15; 11 bases are shared with TRBD2. V dropped 0 bases and J dropped 6; count of bases not matched to a gene: 10. Germline values: CDR1 LNHNV, CDR2 YYDKDF (reference sequence). The CDR3 sequence is 18 residues long. CDR3 DNA: TGTGCCACCAGCAGAGATCGACTAGCGGGAAAAGGGGGCAATGAGCAGTTCTTC. This gives the protein CATSRDRLAGKGGNEQFF. The variable domain in full, completed from reference TRBV15 and TRBJ2-1, reads DAMVIQNPRYQVTQFGKPVTLSCSQTLNHNVMYWYQQKSSQAPKLLFHYYDKDFNNEADTPDNFQSRRPNTSFCFLDIRSPGLGDTAMYLCATSRDRLAGKGGNEQFFGPGTRLTVL.

This clonotype showed up just a few times. The chain is built from TRBV27 and TRBJ2-2; D gene unclear. Germline CDR1 reads MNHEY; CDR2 reads SMNVEV (reference sequence). V was shortened by 5 bases and J by 1 base, with 5 bases between the two germline ends. The CDR3 is 13 residues long. This CDR3 is CASSTQNTGELFF. The CDR3 DNA reads TGTGCCAGCAGTACCCAGAACACCGGGGAGCTGTTTTTT.

This clonotype showed up just a few times. This rearrangement joins TRBV9 to TRBJ2-7; 9 bases align to TRBD2. Per the germline V gene, CDR1 is SGDLS and CDR2 is YYNGEE. The J segment lost 7 bases and the V segment lost 0 bases, leaving 5 bases of the junction unmatched. CDR3 length: 14 amino acids. The CDR3: CASSVASGAGEQYF. The CDR3 nucleotides are TGTGCCAGCAGCGTAGCTAGCGGGGCAGGAGAGCAGTACTTC.

The chain has TRBV6-2 or TRBV6-3 and TRBJ2-3, with TRBD2 matching over 7 bases. This CDR3 region has 14 residues. The germline V gene encodes CDR1 MNHEY and CDR2 SVGEGT. V dropped 6 bases and J dropped 6; count of bases not matched to a gene: 9. CDR3 protein: CASSLSGEGDTQYF. CDR3 bases: TGTGCCAGCAGCTTGAGCGGGGAGGGTGATACGCAGTATTTT.

V and J are TRBV7-9 and TRBJ2-7; D possibly uses TRBD1 or TRBD2 (5 bases each). The CDR3 contains 16 residues. Germline lookup yields CDR1 SEHNR and CDR2 FQNEAQ (reference sequence). The V end lost 1 base, the J end lost 2 bases, and 15 bases lay between the germline ends. CDR3 sequence reads: CASSLVVWDGTYEQYF. The DNA for the CDR3 is TGTGCCAGCAGCTTAGTTGTTTGGGACGGAACCTACGAGCAGTACTTC.

The chain carries TRBV20-1 and TRBJ2-3; no definite D call. The CDR3 length is 10 residues. V dropped 6 bases and J dropped 6 bases, with 7 bases sitting between them. CDR1 is DFQATT and CDR2 is SNEGSKA in the germline V gene (reference sequence). CDR3 sequence (DNA): TGCAGTGCCACTTCGGATACGCAGTATTTT. This encodes CSATSDTQYF.

This clonotype was detected ten times or more. This chain uses TRBV7-2 with TRBJ2-1; TRBD1 might be the D (5 bases). This CDR3 spans 15 amino acids. Germline V CDR1 and CDR2: SGHTA, FQGNSA. The V end lost 5 bases, the J end lost 1 base, and 12 bases lay between the germline ends. The DNA for the CDR3 is TGTGCCAGCAGCCTGCAGGGTCTATCCTACAATGAGCAGTTCTTC. Encoded protein: CASSLQGLSYNEQFF.

This clonotype was detected only a few times. The V call is TRBV28, the J call TRBJ1-2; perhaps TRBD1 as D (5 bases). Germline V gene lookup returns CDR1 MDHEN and CDR2 SYDVKM. This CDR3 is 14 amino acids long. Trimming stripped 5 bases from V and 7 bases from J, with 17 bases between. In DNA, the CDR3 is TGTGCCAGCAGTACCCCCTCAGGGACGAGTGGCTACACCTTC. Amino acid sequence: CASSTPSGTSGYTF.

The rearrangement uses TRBV20-1 and TRBJ1-6; possibly TRBD1 for D (6 bases). Germline CDR1 and CDR2: DFQATT and SNEGSKA (reference sequence). V shed 8 bases and J shed 8 bases, with 16 bases lying between them. This CDR3 contains 13 residues. The CDR3 coding sequence is TGCAGTCCGACCGGACAGCCGCATTCACCCCTCCACTTT. Amino acids: CSPTGQPHSPLHF.

The chain combines TRBV5-1 with TRBJ1-2; TRBD1 might be the D (6 bases). With 3 bases removed from V and 8 bases from J, the gap between germline ends came to 23 bases. CDR1 is SGHRS and CDR2 is YFSETQ in the germline V gene. CDR3 length: 16 residues. In nucleotides, the CDR3 is TGCGCCAGCAGCTCCGGCCCGGGGTCGCCAGGGGTAGGCTACACCTTC. It encodes CASSSGPGSPGVGYTF.

The V gene is TRBV7-9, the J gene TRBJ2-7; 13 nucleotides align to TRBD2. The CDR3 consists of 19 residues. Trimming removed 1 base from V and 3 bases from J; junction bases left unmatched: 12. Germline CDR1 reads SEHNR; CDR2 reads FQNEAQ (reference sequence). This CDR3 reads CASSLVPYQLAGGSYEQYF. CDR3 in DNA: TGTGCCAGCAGCTTAGTACCGTACCAACTAGCGGGAGGGAGCTACGAGCAGTACTTC.

The V gene is TRBV20-1, the J gene TRBJ2-2; tentative D call: TRBD1 (5 bases). The germline V and J ends were trimmed by 3 bases and 0 bases, with 11 bases remaining between them. Germline V gene lookup returns CDR1 DFQATT and CDR2 SNEGSKA (reference sequence). CDR3 length: 15 residues. The CDR3 sequence: CSASHVRANTGELFF. Here the CDR3 DNA reads TGCAGTGCTAGTCACGTCAGGGCGAACACCGGGGAGCTGTTTTTT.

The chain employs TRBV4-1 and TRBJ2-3; 10 bases are a match to TRBD2. From germline, CDR1 is MGHRA and CDR2 YSYEKL. V lost 0 bases, J lost 6 bases, and 6 bases stayed unmatched. The CDR3 loop spans 16 amino acids. CDR3 nucleotides: TGCGCCAGCAGCCAAGATGAGCGGGGGGGTTGGGATACGCAGTATTTT. As protein: CASSQDERGGWDTQYF.

V and J are TRBV11-2 and TRBJ2-3; D ambiguous. Deletions cut 1 base from V and 0 bases from J, with 14 bases between. CDR3 length: 17 amino acids. The germline V gene has CDR1 SGHAT and CDR2 FQNNGV. CDR3 sequence (DNA): TGTGCCAGCAGCTTAGGAGTCCCGACGGCCAGCACAGATACGCAGTATTTT. The encoded protein is CASSLGVPTASTDTQYF.

The V call is TRBV4-1, the J call TRBJ2-5; D tentatively reads TRBD1 or TRBD2 (6 bases each). The J call may not be correct, given that the DNA end is closer to TRBJ2-4. The germline V gene encodes CDR1 MGHRA and CDR2 YSYEKL. The CDR3 is 20 residues long. Here the CDR3 reads CASSQVFPRVGGFGKNIQYF. The CDR3 DNA is TGCGCCAGCAGCCAAGTCTTCCCCCGGGTAGGGGGGTTCGGCAAAAACATTCAGTACTTC.

The rearrangement joins TRBV12-3 or TRBV12-4 to TRBJ2-7; D unresolved. The CDR3 extends over 13 amino acids. Deletions cut 3 bases from V and 1 base from J, with 7 bases between. The chain's CDR3 is CASSLSKSYEQYF. The CDR3 DNA is TGTGCCAGCAGTTTGTCTAAGTCCTACGAGCAGTACTTC.

This clonotype was seen at least ten times. The V gene is TRBV7-9, the J gene TRBJ2-1, with D perhaps matching TRBD2 (5 bases). The V end was cut by 3 bases, the J end by 9 bases, with 9 bases between. The CDR3 has 12 residues. In germline, CDR1 is SEHNR, CDR2 FQNEAQ (reference sequence). DNA of the CDR3: TGTGCCAGCAGCTTGGGAGTGGGTGAGCAGTTCTTC. Translating it yields CASSLGVGEQFF.

The chain couples TRBV2 to TRBJ2-2; TRBD2 matches at 7 bases. This CDR3 contains 16 residues. Per the germline V gene, CDR1 is SNHLY and CDR2 is FYNNEI. V trimming: 3 bases; J trimming: 1 base; junction bases outside the gene matches: 5. The CDR3 loop reads CASSDPASGNTGELFF. As DNA, the CDR3 is TGTGCCAGCAGTGATCCAGCTAGCGGGAACACCGGGGAGCTGTTTTTT. Filled out from reference TRBV2 and TRBJ2-2, the complete variable domain reads EPEVTQTPSHQVTQMGQEVILRCVPISNHLYFYWYRQILGQKVEFLVSFYNNEISEKSEIFDDQFSVERPDGSNFTLKIRSTKLEDSAMYFCASSDPASGNTGELFFGEGSRLTVL.

This clonotype was detected only once. The chain employs TRBV6-6 and TRBJ1-5; 8 bases fit TRBD1. This CDR3 comprises 13 residues. In germline, CDR1 is MNHNY, CDR2 SVGAGI (reference sequence). Trimming took 10 bases from V and 3 from J; bases not matched to a gene: 5. The CDR3 loop reads CAIRQGPNQPQHF. CDR3 sequence (DNA): TGTGCCATCCGACAGGGGCCCAATCAGCCCCAGCATTTT.

The chain employs TRBV20-1 and TRBJ1-1, with TRBD1 matching 9 bases. Trimming at V came to 0 bases and at J to 1 base, leaving 3 bases not matched to a gene. CDR1 is DFQATT and CDR2 is SNEGSKA in the germline V gene (reference sequence). There are 15 residues in the CDR3. The CDR3 is CSAREGTGQNTEAFF. The CDR3 region has the DNA TGCAGTGCTAGAGAGGGGACAGGGCAGAACACTGAAGCTTTCTTT.

The chain is built from TRBV5-1 and TRBJ2-7; 8 nucleotides align to TRBD1. Germline-derived CDR1 and CDR2 are SGHRS and YFSETQ. This CDR3 has 17 residues. Trimming at V came to 2 bases and at J to 1 base, leaving 11 bases not matched to a gene. CDR3 loop: CASSLGVDRANSYEQYF. In DNA, the CDR3 is TGCGCCAGCAGCTTAGGCGTGGACAGGGCGAATTCCTACGAGCAGTACTTC.

This clonotype was counted only a few times. This chain uses TRBV2 with TRBJ1-5; D call uncertain. The CDR3 is 14 amino acids. V was clipped by 5 bases and J by 7 bases, with 15 bases between them. The V gene's germline CDR1 is SNHLY and CDR2 FYNNEI. The CDR3 coding sequence is TGTGCCAGCAGTCCCGGCTCAGATTGGCAGCCCCAGCATTTT. Its translation: CASSPGSDWQPQHF.